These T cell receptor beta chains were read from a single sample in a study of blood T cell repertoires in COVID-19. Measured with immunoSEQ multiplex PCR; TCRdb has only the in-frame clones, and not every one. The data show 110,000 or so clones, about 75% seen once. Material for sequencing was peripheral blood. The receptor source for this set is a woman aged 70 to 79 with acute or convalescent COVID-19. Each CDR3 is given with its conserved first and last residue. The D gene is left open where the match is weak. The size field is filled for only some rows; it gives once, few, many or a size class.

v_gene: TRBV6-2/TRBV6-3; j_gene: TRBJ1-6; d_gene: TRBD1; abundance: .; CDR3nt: TGTGCCAGCAGCTCCCTCGACAGGGGGGCCTATAATTCACCCCTCCACTTT; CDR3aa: CASSSLDRGAYNSPLHF
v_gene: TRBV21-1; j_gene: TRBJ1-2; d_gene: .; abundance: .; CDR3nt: TGTGCCAGCAGCAAAATCGTGGGGCAGGGTCCTAACTATGGCTACACCTTC; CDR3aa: CASSKIVGQGPNYGYTF
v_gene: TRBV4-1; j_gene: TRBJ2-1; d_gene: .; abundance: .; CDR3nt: TGCGCCAGCAGCCAAGGTCCTAGTTTCTACAATGAGCAGTTCTTC; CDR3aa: CASSQGPSFYNEQFF
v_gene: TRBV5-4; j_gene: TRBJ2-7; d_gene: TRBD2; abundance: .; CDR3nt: TGTGCCAGCAGCTCCCCGGGGGAGGGAACGTCCTACGAGCAGTACTTC; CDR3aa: CASSSPGEGTSYEQYF
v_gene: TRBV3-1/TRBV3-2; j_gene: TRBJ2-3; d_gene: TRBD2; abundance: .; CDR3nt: TGTGCCAGCAGCCAAGTAGCGGGCCCCACAGATACGCAGTATTTT; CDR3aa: CASSQVAGPTDTQYF
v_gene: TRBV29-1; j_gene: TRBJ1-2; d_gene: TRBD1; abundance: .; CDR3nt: TGCAGCGTTGAAGGGGACAGGATTGGCTACACCTTC; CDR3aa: CSVEGDRIGYTF
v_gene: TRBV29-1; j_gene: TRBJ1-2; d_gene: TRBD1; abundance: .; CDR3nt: TGCAGCGTCGCAGGACAGGGTAGGAATGGCTACACCTTC; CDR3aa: CSVAGQGRNGYTF
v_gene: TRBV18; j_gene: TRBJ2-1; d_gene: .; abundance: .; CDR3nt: TGTGCCAGCTCACCAACCGGTAATGAGCAGTTCTTC; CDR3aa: CASSPTGNEQFF
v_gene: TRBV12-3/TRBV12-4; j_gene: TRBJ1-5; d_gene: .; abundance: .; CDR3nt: TGTGCCAGCAGTTTAGACAGGACTCAGCCCCAGCATTTT; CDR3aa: CASSLDRTQPQHF
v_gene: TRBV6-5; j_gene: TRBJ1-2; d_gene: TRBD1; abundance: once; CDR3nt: TGTGCCAGCACGGCAGGGGGAAACTATGGCTACACCTTC; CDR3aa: CASTAGGNYGYTF
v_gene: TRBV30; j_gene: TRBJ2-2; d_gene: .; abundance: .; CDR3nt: TGTGCCTGGTTCGATGGGGGGGGGCCCACCGGGGAGCTGTTTTTT; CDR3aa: CAWFDGGGPTGELFF
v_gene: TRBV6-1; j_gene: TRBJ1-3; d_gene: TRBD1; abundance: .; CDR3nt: TGTGCCAGCAGGGCAGGGGGGACTGGAAACACCATATATTTT; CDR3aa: CASRAGGTGNTIYF
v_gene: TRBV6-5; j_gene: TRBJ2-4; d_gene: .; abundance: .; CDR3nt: TGTGCCAGCAGCGACGTCGGAGGGGGGGACATTCAGTACTTC; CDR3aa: CASSDVGGGDIQYF
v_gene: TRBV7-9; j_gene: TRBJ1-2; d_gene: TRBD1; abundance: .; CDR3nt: TGTGCCAGCAGCCCAAGACAGGGTATTAACTATGGCTACACCTTC; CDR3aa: CASSPRQGINYGYTF
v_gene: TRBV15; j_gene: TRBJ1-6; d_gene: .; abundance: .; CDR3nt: TGTGCCACCAGCAGAGATCTCCAGGCTTCCCTCCACTTT; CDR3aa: CATSRDLQASLHF
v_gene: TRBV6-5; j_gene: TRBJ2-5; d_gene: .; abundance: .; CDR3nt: TGTGCCAGCAGTATATATGAGACCCAGTACTTC; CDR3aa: CASSIYETQYF
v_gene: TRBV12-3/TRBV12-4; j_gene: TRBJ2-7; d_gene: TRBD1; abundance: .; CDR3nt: TGTGCCAGCAGTACCCTGACAGGGAACGAGCAGTACTTC; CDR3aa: CASSTLTGNEQYF
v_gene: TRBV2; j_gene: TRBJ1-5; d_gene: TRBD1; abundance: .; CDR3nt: TGTGCCAGCAATGACAGGGGGCGCGACCAGCCCCAGCATTTT; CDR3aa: CASNDRGRDQPQHF
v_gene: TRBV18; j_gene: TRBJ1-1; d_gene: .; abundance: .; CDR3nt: TGTGCCAGCTCACCAGGGCAGTTTGACACTGAAGCTTTCTTT; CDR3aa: CASSPGQFDTEAFF
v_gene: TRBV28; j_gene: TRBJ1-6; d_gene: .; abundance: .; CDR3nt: TGTGCCAGCAGTTTTACGGGGGAGAGCTCCTATAATTCACCCCTCCACTTT; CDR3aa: CASSFTGESSYNSPLHF
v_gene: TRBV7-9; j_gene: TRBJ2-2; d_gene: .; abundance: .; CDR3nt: TGTGCCAGCACCTCAGAGGGTAACACCGGGGAGCTGTTTTTT; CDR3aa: CASTSEGNTGELFF
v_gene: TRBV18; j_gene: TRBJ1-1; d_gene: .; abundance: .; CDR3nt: TGTGCCAGCTCACCAGAACGGAGGAACACTGAAGCTTTCTTT; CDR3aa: CASSPERRNTEAFF
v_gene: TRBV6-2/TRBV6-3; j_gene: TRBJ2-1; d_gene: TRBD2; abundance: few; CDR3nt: TGTGCCAGCAGTTACGGGCCTAGCGGGCACCATGAGCAGTTCTTC; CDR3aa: CASSYGPSGHHEQFF
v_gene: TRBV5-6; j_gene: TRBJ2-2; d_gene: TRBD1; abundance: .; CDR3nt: TGTGCCAGCAGCTCAAGACAGGGGGCTTTTTCCGGGGAGCTGTTTTTT; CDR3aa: CASSSRQGAFSGELFF
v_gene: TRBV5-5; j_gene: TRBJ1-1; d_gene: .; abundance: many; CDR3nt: TGTGCCAGCAGCTTGGGTTCCTACACTGAAGCTTTCTTT; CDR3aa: CASSLGSYTEAFF
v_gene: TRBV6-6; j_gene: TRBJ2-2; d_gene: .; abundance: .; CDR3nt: TGTGCCAGCAGTTTTGGAGGGGGCATAAACACCGGGGAGCTGTTTTTT; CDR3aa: CASSFGGGINTGELFF
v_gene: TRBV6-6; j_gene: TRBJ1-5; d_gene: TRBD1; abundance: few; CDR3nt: TGTGCCAGCAGTAGGGGGGACAGAAGCAATCAGCCCCAGCATTTT; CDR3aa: CASSRGDRSNQPQHF
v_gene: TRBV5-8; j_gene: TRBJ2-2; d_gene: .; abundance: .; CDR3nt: TGTGCCAGCAGGCACTCGGACAGACCGAACACCGGGGAGCTGTTTTTT; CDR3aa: CASRHSDRPNTGELFF
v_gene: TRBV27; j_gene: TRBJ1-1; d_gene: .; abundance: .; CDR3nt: TGTGCCAGCAGTTTATCTGGCAGGGGAGCTTTCTTT; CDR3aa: CASSLSGRGAFF
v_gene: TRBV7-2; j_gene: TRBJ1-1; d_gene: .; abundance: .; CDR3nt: TGTGCCAGCAGCAAGGGACTAAACACTGAAGCTTTCTTT; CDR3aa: CASSKGLNTEAFF
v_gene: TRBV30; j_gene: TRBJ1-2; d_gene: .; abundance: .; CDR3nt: TGTGCCTGGACCGACTGGAACTATGGCTACACCTTC; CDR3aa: CAWTDWNYGYTF
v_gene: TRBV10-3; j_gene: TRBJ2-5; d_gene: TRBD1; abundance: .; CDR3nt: TGTGCCATCAGGACAGGGGTGGAGGAGACCCAGTACTTC; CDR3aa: CAIRTGVEETQYF
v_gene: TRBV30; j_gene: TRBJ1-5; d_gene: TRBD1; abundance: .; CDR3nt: TGTGCCTGGAGTGCGACAGGGACGAGCAATCAGCCCCAGCATTTT; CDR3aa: CAWSATGTSNQPQHF
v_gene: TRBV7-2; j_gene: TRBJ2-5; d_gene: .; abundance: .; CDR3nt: TGTGCCAGCAGCTTATACAGCCAAGAGACCCAGTACTTC; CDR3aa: CASSLYSQETQYF
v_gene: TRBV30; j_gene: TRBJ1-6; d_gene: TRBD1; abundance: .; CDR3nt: TGTGCCTGGAGGGGACAGGGGGCGGGTTCACCCCTCCACTTT; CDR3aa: CAWRGQGAGSPLHF
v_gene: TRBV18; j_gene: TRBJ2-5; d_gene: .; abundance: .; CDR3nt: TGTGCCAGCTCACCACTTGGAGGGGAGACCCAGTACTTC; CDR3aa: CASSPLGGETQYF
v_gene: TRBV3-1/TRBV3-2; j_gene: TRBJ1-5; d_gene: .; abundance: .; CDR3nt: TGTGCCAGCAGCCTTCAGCCGGGAGACCATAGCAATCAGCCCCAGCATTTT; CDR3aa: CASSLQPGDHSNQPQHF
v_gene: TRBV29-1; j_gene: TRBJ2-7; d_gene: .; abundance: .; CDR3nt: TGCAGCGTCACACCTGTGGGCAGGGGTAGTACCTACGAGCAGTACTTC; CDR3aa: CSVTPVGRGSTYEQYF
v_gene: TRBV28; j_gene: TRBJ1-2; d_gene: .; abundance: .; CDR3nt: TGTGCGATTTTCAGTCAATCAAACTATGGCTACACCTTC; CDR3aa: CAIFSQSNYGYTF
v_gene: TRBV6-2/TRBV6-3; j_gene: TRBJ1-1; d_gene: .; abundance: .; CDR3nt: TGTGCCAGCAGTCGGATGACTACAGGGATGAACACTGAAGCTTTCTTT; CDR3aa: CASSRMTTGMNTEAFF
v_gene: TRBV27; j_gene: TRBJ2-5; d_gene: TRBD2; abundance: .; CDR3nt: TGTGCCAGCAGTATCCTAGCGGGGGAGAACCAAGAGACCCAGTACTTC; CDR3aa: CASSILAGENQETQYF
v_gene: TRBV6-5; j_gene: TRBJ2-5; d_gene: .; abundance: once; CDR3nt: TGTGCCAGCAGTTACTTTGGACAACTCCAAGAGACCCAGTACTTC; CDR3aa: CASSYFGQLQETQYF
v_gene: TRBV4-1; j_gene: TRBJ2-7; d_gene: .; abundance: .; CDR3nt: TGCGCCAGCAGCCAAGAACTAGGCTACGAGCAGTACTTC; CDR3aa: CASSQELGYEQYF
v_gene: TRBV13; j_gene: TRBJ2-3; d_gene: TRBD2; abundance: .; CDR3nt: TGTGCCAGCAGCCCGGACACTAGCGGGGATTTCACAGATACGCAGTATTTT; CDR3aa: CASSPDTSGDFTDTQYF
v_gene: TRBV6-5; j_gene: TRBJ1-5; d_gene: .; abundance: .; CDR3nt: TGTGCCAGCAGAAGGACAACCTATAATCAGCCCCAGCATTTT; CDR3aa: CASRRTTYNQPQHF
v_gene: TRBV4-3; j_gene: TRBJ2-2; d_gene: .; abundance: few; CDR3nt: TGCGCCAGCAGCCAATTGGACAGCCGGGACACCGGGGAGCTGTTTTTT; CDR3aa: CASSQLDSRDTGELFF
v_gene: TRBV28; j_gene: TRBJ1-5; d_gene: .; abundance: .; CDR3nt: TGTGCCAGCAGTTCCACGACCTGGACACGGAATCAGCCCCAGCATTTT; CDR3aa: CASSSTTWTRNQPQHF
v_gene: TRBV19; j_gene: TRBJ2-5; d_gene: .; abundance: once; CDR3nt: TGTGCCAGTACCCCGACACAGGGCCCCCAAGAGACCCAGTACTTC; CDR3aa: CASTPTQGPQETQYF
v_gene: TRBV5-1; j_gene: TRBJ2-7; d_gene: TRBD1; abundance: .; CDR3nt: TGCGCCAGCAGCCCGGACAGGGCCTACGAGCAGTACTTC; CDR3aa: CASSPDRAYEQYF
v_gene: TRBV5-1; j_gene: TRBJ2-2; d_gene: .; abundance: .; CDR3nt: TGCGCCAGCAGAGAAGCAATCCAGAACACCGGGGAGCTGTTTTTT; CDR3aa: CASREAIQNTGELFF
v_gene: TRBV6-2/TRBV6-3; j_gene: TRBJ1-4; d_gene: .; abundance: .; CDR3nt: TGTGCCAGCAGTCAATACATCGCAACTAATGAAAAACTGTTTTTT; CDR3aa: CASSQYIATNEKLFF
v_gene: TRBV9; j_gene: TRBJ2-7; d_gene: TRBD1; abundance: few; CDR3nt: TGTGCCAGCAGCGCCCGGACAGGGGGGGGCTCCTACGAGCAGTACTTC; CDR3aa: CASSARTGGGSYEQYF
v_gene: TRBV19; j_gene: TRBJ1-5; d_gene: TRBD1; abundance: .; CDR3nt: TGTGCCAGTAGCAGGGACAGTGGGGCGTGGAATCAGCCCCAGCATTTT; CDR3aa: CASSRDSGAWNQPQHF
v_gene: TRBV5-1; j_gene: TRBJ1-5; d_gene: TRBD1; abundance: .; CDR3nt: TGCGCCAGCAGCTTGGGGACAGGGGGTCTTCAGCCCCAGCATTTT; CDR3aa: CASSLGTGGLQPQHF
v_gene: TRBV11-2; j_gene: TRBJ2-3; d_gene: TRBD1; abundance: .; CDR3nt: TGTGCCAGCAGCTCGGGCACGGGACAGCCCACAGATACGCAGTATTTT; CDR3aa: CASSSGTGQPTDTQYF